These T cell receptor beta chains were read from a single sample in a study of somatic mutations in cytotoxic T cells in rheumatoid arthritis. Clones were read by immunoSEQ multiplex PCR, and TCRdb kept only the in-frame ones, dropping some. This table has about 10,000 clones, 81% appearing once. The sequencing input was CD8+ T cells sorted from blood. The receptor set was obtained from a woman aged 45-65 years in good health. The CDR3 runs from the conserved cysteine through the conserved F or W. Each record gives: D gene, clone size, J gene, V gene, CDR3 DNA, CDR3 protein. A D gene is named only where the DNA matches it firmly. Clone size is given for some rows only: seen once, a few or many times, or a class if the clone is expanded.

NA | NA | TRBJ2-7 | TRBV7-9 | TGTGCCAGCAGCATACAGGGAGATGACGAGCAGTACTTC | CASSIQGDDEQYF
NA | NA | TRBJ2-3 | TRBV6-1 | TGTGCCAGCGATAGGGGGGGCGGGACAGATACGCAGTATTTT | CASDRGGGTDTQYF
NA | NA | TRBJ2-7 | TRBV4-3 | TGCGCCAGCAGCCAAGGGAGGTCCTACGAGCAGTACTTC | CASSQGRSYEQYF
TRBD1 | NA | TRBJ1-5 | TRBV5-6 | TGTGCCAGCAGCCGGACAGGCCCGGGGGAGATCAATCAGCCCCAGCATTTT | CASSRTGPGEINQPQHF
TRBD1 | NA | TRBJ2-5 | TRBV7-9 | TGTGCCAGCAGCTCTTCGACAGGGGTGAGGGAGACCCAGTACTTC | CASSSSTGVRETQYF
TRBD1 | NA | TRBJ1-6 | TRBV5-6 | TGTGCCAGCAGCACTGGACCGGGGACAGTTTACTTT | CASSTGPGTVYF
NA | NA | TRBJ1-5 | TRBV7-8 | TGTGCCAGCAGCCCTTCCACGGGGCAGCCCCAGCATTTT | CASSPSTGQPQHF
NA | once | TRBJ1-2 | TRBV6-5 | TGTGCCAGCAGTTACCGTGAGAATACTAACTATGGCTACACCTTC | CASSYRENTNYGYTF
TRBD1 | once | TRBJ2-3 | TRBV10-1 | TGCGCCAGCAGTGAAAATAGACAGGGGCTAAAGGATACGCAGTATTTT | CASSENRQGLKDTQYF
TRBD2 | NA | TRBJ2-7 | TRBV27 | TGTGCCAGCAGTCGGCGGGGGGCAGCCTACGAGCAGTACTTC | CASSRRGAAYEQYF
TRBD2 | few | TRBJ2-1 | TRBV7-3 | TGTGCCAGCAGCCTGGATGGAGTAGCGGGCTACAATGAGCAGTTCTTC | CASSLDGVAGYNEQFF
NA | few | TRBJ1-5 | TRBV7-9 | TGTGCCAGCAGCTACGACTATCAGCCCCAGCATTTT | CASSYDYQPQHF
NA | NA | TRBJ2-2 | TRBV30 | TGTGCCCAGCGGACAGAAACCGGGGAGCTGTTTTTT | CAQRTETGELFF